Following are 32 T cell receptor beta chains from one sample sequenced in a study of blood T cell repertoires in COVID-19. Assay: immunoSEQ multiplex PCR; the TCRdb copy retains only in-frame clones and omits some. The table includes approximately 170,000 clones, 80% to 90% detected once. The specimen sequenced was peripheral blood. These receptors originate from a man aged 18 to 30 who had recovered from COVID-19.

The chain links TRBV2 to TRBJ2-7, with a weak D call TRBD1 (5 bases). This CDR3 spans 16 amino acids. V was clipped by 6 bases and J by 3 bases, with 21 bases between them. CDR1 SNHLY and CDR2 FYNNEI come from the germline V gene. The CDR3 bases are TGTGCCAGCAGGCCGGCCCCCCAGGACACAGGCTACGAGCAGTACTTC. Translated: CASRPAPQDTGYEQYF.

This rearrangement joins TRBV5-4 to TRBJ2-5; 11 bases are a match to TRBD2. The CDR3 spans 14 residues. The J segment lost 0 bases and the V segment lost 8 bases, leaving 3 bases of the junction unmatched. In germline, CDR1 is SGHNT, CDR2 YYREEE (reference sequence). This CDR3 is CASRLAGNQETQYF. Written as DNA, the CDR3 is TGTGCCAGTCGACTAGCGGGGAACCAAGAGACCCAGTACTTC.

The chain recombines TRBV27 with TRBJ2-1, with 8 bases lining up with TRBD2. The CDR3 is made up of 14 amino acids. The V gene end was trimmed by 7 bases and the J gene end by 6 bases; junction bases not matched to a gene: 8. CDR1 and CDR2 (germline): MNHEY, SMNVEV (reference sequence). Here the CDR3 DNA reads TGTGCCAGCACCTTAGCGGGATCGACCAATGAGCAGTTCTTC. Its protein is CASTLAGSTNEQFF.

The gene calls are TRBV6-2 or TRBV6-3 and TRBJ1-1; no firm D call. The germline gives CDR1 MNHEY, CDR2 SVGEGT. V lost 6 bases and J 1 base, leaving 9 bases between the germline ends. The CDR3 loop spans 13 amino acids. CDR3 bases: TGTGCCAGCAGCCCTTCAGGGAACACTGAAGCTTTCTTT. Protein product: CASSPSGNTEAFF.

J is TRBJ2-5 and V is TRBV5-1; 11 nucleotides match TRBD2. The CDR3 is 16 residues long. CDR1 and CDR2 (germline): SGHRS, YFSETQ. The V and J ends lost 4 bases and 4 bases, in that order; junction bases with no gene match: 9. The CDR3 region is CASSGLAGGGPETQYF. For the CDR3, the DNA is TGCGCCAGCAGCGGTTTAGCGGGGGGGGGTCCAGAGACCCAGTACTTC.

This sequence joins TRBV7-2 and TRBJ2-7; TRBD1 matches at 7 bases. V trimming: 1 base; J trimming: 0 bases; junction bases outside the gene matches: 3. The CDR3 consists of 15 residues. Germline lookup yields CDR1 SGHTA and CDR2 FQGNSA. CDR3 loop: CASSLGRDSSYEQYF. The DNA for the CDR3 is TGTGCCAGCAGCTTAGGACGGGACAGCTCCTACGAGCAGTACTTC.

V and J are TRBV6-2 or TRBV6-3 and TRBJ1-1; D is unclear. Germline lookup yields CDR1 MNHEY and CDR2 SVGEGT. The CDR3 covers 13 residues. V was pared by 2 bases and J by 5 bases, with 9 bases between. The CDR3 reads CASSYEGRTEAFF. The CDR3 nucleotides are TGTGCCAGCAGTTACGAGGGAAGGACTGAAGCTTTCTTT.

The J gene is TRBJ1-6, the V gene TRBV28; 8 bases fit TRBD1. CDR1 MDHEN and CDR2 SYDVKM come from the germline V gene. The length of the CDR3 is 21 residues. V trimming: 0 bases; J trimming: 6 bases; junction bases outside the gene matches: 19. The CDR3 spells CASSLWTSGTGRGGGNSPLHF. DNA for the CDR3: TGTGCCAGCAGTTTATGGACCTCGGGGACAGGAAGAGGGGGGGGTAATTCACCCCTCCACTTT.

The chain carries TRBV7-2 and TRBJ2-7, with 7 bases lining up with TRBD1. CDR3 length equals 15 residues. Germline CDR1 and CDR2: SGHTA and FQGNSA. The trim removed 1 base at V and 0 bases at J, leaving 3 bases unmatched. In nucleotides, the CDR3 is TGTGCCAGCAGCTTAGGAGACAGGGCCTCCTACGAGCAGTACTTC. It translates to CASSLGDRASYEQYF.

The rearrangement joins TRBV21-1 to TRBJ2-5; the table's TRBD2 call for D was not verified on the DNA. TRBV21-1 represents a pseudogene. There are 17 residues in the CDR3. CDR3 region: CASSKSGLAGNQETQYF. The CDR3 coding sequence is TGTGCCAGCAGCAAATCGGGGCTAGCGGGCAACCAAGAGACCCAGTACTTC.

V is TRBV3-1 (or the pseudogene TRBV3-2) and J is TRBJ2-1; 13 nucleotides line up with TRBD2. The CDR3 has 16 residues. With V trimmed by 5 bases and J by 3 bases, 4 bases remained unmatched. CDR1 is LGHDT and CDR2 is YNNKEL in the germline V gene (reference sequence). Written as DNA, the CDR3 is TGTGCCAGCAGCTTACGGACTAGCGGGAGCTACAATGAGCAGTTCTTC. This translates into CASSLRTSGSYNEQFF.

This sequence joins TRBV21-1 and TRBJ1-5; the table's D call, TRBD1, has no DNA check behind it. TRBV21-1 represents a pseudogene. The CDR3 loop spans 20 amino acids. The CDR3 loop reads CASSKDVPTERGPLGHAQHF. The CDR3 bases are TGTGCCAGCAGCAAAGATGTTCCTACAGAGAGGGGGCCCCTGGGTCATGCCCAGCATTTT.

This clone was picked up one time. The chain joins TRBV9 to TRBJ2-6, with unresolved D. V was shortened by 0 bases and J by 0 bases, with 7 bases between the two germline ends. Germline V gives CDR1 SGDLS, CDR2 YYNGEE. The CDR3 extends over 16 amino acids. The CDR3 DNA reads TGTGCCAGCAGCGTAGGCTATTCCTCTGGGGCCAACGTCCTGACTTTC. Its translation is CASSVGYSSGANVLTF. The full variable domain, with the rest looked up from reference TRBV9 and TRBJ2-6, is DSGVTQTPKHLITATGQRVTLRCSPRSGDLSVYWYQQSLDQGLQFLIQYYNGEERAKGNILERFSAQQFPDLHSELNLSSLELGDSALYFCASSVGYSSGANVLTFGAGSRLTVL.

The V gene is TRBV6-5, the J gene TRBJ1-2; D might be TRBD1 (5 bases). Trimming removed 4 bases at V and 7 bases at J, with 16 bases between. In germline, CDR1 is MNHEY, CDR2 SVGAGI. CDR3 size: 14 residues. The CDR3, as DNA: TGTGCCAGCAGTTGCCAGGGCATTTCGTGTGGCTACACCTTC. Its protein product is CASSCQGISCGYTF.

CDR3 DNA: TGCGCCAGCAGCCCGACAGGGATTGGCGGAAGGTACGAGCAGTACTTC. Its translation: CASSPTGIGGRYEQYF. The V gene is TRBV5-1, the J gene TRBJ2-7; 7 bases are a match to TRBD1. Germline CDR1 SGHRS, CDR2 YFSETQ. Germline trimming cut 4 bases from V and 4 bases from J; bases unmatched to any gene: 14. The CDR3 totals 16 residues. Looking up the rest from reference TRBV5-1 and TRBJ2-7 gives the full variable domain: KAGVTQTPRYLIKTRGQQVTLSCSPISGHRSVSWYQQTPGQGLQFLFEYFSETQRNKGNFPGRFSGRQFSNSRSEMNVSTLELGDSALYLCASSPTGIGGRYEQYFGPGTRLTVT.

This rearrangement joins TRBV27 to TRBJ2-1; 9 nucleotides align to TRBD2. Germline CDR1 reads MNHEY; CDR2 reads SMNVEV (reference sequence). V dropped 2 bases and J dropped 8; count of bases not matched to a gene: 7. The CDR3 consists of 15 residues. The chain's CDR3 is CASSLAGGPRDEQFF. The CDR3 bases are TGTGCCAGCAGTTTAGCGGGAGGGCCTAGGGATGAGCAGTTCTTC.

This clone was counted a single time. This chain connects TRBV28 to TRBJ2-1, with D possibly being TRBD2 (5 bases). Germline V gene data show CDR1 as MDHEN and CDR2 as SYDVKM. Between the trimmed V and J ends, which lost 4 bases and 7 bases, there was a span of 11 bases. The CDR3 runs to 13 residues. The CDR3 region is CASSSASPNEQFF. The CDR3 DNA reads as TGTGCCAGCAGTTCGGCTAGCCCTAATGAGCAGTTCTTC.

The rearrangement joins TRBV7-9 to TRBJ2-3; possible D gene TRBD1, 6 bases. Germline V gives CDR1 SEHNR, CDR2 FQNEAQ (reference sequence). The CDR3 sequence is 15 residues long. Trimming pared 5 bases from V and 3 bases from J, leaving 15 bases between. The CDR3 region is CASSHWGLTTDTQYF. The CDR3 region has the DNA TGTGCCAGCAGCCATTGGGGGCTTACGACAGATACGCAGTATTTT.

This clone was recorded a few times. The genes are TRBV6-5 and TRBJ1-2; D is unresolved. CDR1 is MNHEY, CDR2 SVGAGI, per germline. This CDR3 is built from 11 residues. Trimming cost V 7 bases and J 6 bases, with 9 bases left between them. The CDR3 DNA sequence: TGTGCCAGCATTTCCGGGAATGGCTACACCTTC. Amino acid sequence: CASISGNGYTF.

The rearrangement links TRBV2 to TRBJ2-7, with 7 bases matching TRBD1. J gave up 2 bases and V 4 bases, and 2 bases lay outside the gene matches. The CDR3 is made up of 13 amino acids. Germline CDR1 SNHLY, CDR2 FYNNEI. The CDR3, as DNA: TGTGCCAGCAGTGGGACAGGTGCCTACGAGCAGTACTTC. Amino acid sequence: CASSGTGAYEQYF.

This chain's CDR3 is CASSQDRRGRDEAFF. CDR3 sequence (DNA): TGCGCCAGCAGCCAAGATCGCCGAGGGCGGGATGAAGCTTTCTTT. This chain joins TRBV4-3 and TRBJ1-1; D gene uncertain. The germline gives CDR1 LGHNA, CDR2 YSLEER. The ends were cut back, 0 bases at V and 7 bases at J, with 15 bases in the middle. This CDR3 spans 15 amino acids.

The J gene is TRBJ2-7, the V gene TRBV3-1 (or the pseudogene TRBV3-2), with 12 bases fitting TRBD1. Per the germline V gene, CDR1 is LGHDT and CDR2 is YNNKEL (reference sequence). J lost 5 bases, V lost 4 bases, and 6 bases had no gene match. The CDR3 is made up of 15 amino acids. In DNA, the CDR3 is TGTGCCAGCAGCCTCTCCGGGACAGGGGGCGACGAGCAGTACTTC. The encoded protein is CASSLSGTGGDEQYF.

The gene calls are TRBV9 and TRBJ1-3; 8 nucleotides agree with TRBD1. With V trimmed by 7 bases and J by 0 bases, 3 bases remained unmatched. Looked up from germline, CDR1 is SGDLS and CDR2 is YYNGEE. The CDR3 totals 14 residues. CDR3 loop: CASGQGPSGNTIYF. CDR3 nucleotide sequence: TGTGCCAGCGGACAGGGACCCTCTGGAAACACCATATATTTT.

The V call is TRBV11-2, the J call TRBJ1-1; no clear D gene. The V gene lost 2 bases and the J gene lost 4 bases, with 14 bases spanning the gap. Germline V CDR1 and CDR2: SGHAT, FQNNGV. The CDR3 extends over 15 amino acids. CDR3 bases: TGTGCCAGCAGCTTAATGCCGTCTATAGCCACTGAAGCTTTCTTT. Translating gives CASSLMPSIATEAFF. Filled out from reference TRBV11-2 and TRBJ1-1, the complete variable domain reads EAGVAQSPRYKIIEKRQSVAFWCNPISGHATLYWYQQILGQGPKLLIQFQNNGVVDDSQLPKDRFSAERLKGVDSTLKIQPAKLEDSAVYLCASSLMPSIATEAFFGQGTRLTVV.

Points on this clone: The junction differs from germline at one of its ends, possibly a read error. The chain couples TRBV7-9 to TRBJ2-7; 9 nucleotides align to TRBD1. The CDR3 sequence is 16 residues long. CDR1 and CDR2 (germline): SEHNR, FQNEAQ (reference sequence). Here the CDR3 reads CASSRFVGQGSHEQYF. CDR3 sequence (DNA): TGTGCCAGCAGCCGATTCGTGGGACAGGGCTCCCACGAGCAGTACTTC.

This clone showed up just a few times. V and J are TRBV2 and TRBJ1-2, with TRBD1 identical over 9 bases. Trimming at V came to 5 bases and at J to 5 bases, leaving 3 bases not matched to a gene. This CDR3 has 13 amino acids. Germline V gene lookup returns CDR1 SNHLY and CDR2 FYNNEI. The chain's CDR3 is CASSRTGEYGYTF. The CDR3 region has the DNA TGTGCCAGCAGTCGGACAGGGGAATATGGCTACACCTTC.

This chain uses TRBV3-1 (or the pseudogene TRBV3-2) with TRBJ2-1; TRBD2 agrees at 11 bases. The ends lost 4 bases at V and 6 bases at J; junction bases unmatched: 5. Germline V gene data show CDR1 as LGHDT and CDR2 as YNNKEL (reference sequence). The CDR3 contains 15 residues. The DNA for the CDR3 is TGTGCCAGCAGCCTGGGACTAGCGGAGAGCAATGAGCAGTTCTTC. It is translated as CASSLGLAESNEQFF.

The chain uses TRBV7-9 and TRBJ2-6; D call uncertain. From germline, CDR1 is SEHNR and CDR2 FQNEAQ (reference sequence). V was shortened by 3 bases and J by 4 bases, with 7 bases between the two germline ends. This CDR3 has 14 amino acids. The chain's CDR3 is CASSFSKGANVLTF. The CDR3 DNA follows: TGTGCCAGCAGCTTTTCAAAAGGGGCCAACGTCCTGACTTTC. The entire variable domain, with the rest obtained from reference TRBV7-9 and TRBJ2-6, is as follows: DTGVSQNPRHKITKRGQNVTFRCDPISEHNRLYWYRQTLGQGPEFLTYFQNEAQLEKSRLLSDRFSAERPKGSFSTLEIQRTEQGDSAMYLCASSFSKGANVLTFGAGSRLTVL.

The V and J genes are TRBV28 and TRBJ2-7; D perhaps matches TRBD1 (6 bases). Looked up from germline, CDR1 is MDHEN and CDR2 is SYDVKM. The CDR3 covers 14 residues. With 4 bases removed from V and 2 bases from J, the gap between germline ends came to 12 bases. Written as DNA, the CDR3 is TGTGCCAGCAGTTCCTCGACAGGTACCTACGAGCAGTACTTC. This codes for CASSSSTGTYEQYF.

The CDR3: CASSSSPGQGQMEKLFF. CDR3 DNA sequence: TGTGCCAGCTCGTCTTCTCCGGGACAGGGCCAAATGGAAAAACTGTTTTTT. This chain uses TRBV18 with TRBJ1-4; TRBD1 matches 9 bases. V lost 6 bases and J lost 8; bases outside the gene matches: 16. CDR1 is KGHSH and CDR2 is LQKENI in the germline V gene. The CDR3 covers 17 residues.

This chain connects TRBV9 to TRBJ2-3, with 7 positions matching TRBD2. The V segment lost 2 bases and the J segment 4 bases; nucleotides outside the gene matches: 7. The CDR3 has 15 residues. The germline CDR1 and CDR2 sequences are SGDLS and YYNGEE. The CDR3 bases are TGTGCCAGCAGCGTTGGCGGGAGTCAGTCAGATACGCAGTATTTT. Translated, it gives CASSVGGSQSDTQYF.

CDR3 region: CAITGTPLTEQFF. The CDR3 DNA reads as TGTGCCATCACCGGGACACCCTTGACTGAGCAGTTCTTC. V gene TRBV10-3 combines with J gene TRBJ2-1, with D tentatively TRBD1 (6 bases). The CDR3 is 13 amino acids. Germline assignment: CDR1 ENHRY and CDR2 SYGVKD. V lost 7 bases and J lost 9, with 16 bases in between.